The source of this T cell receptor (beta chain) is a study of blood T cell repertoires in COVID-19 (TCRdb year 2020). Background on the whole study: Samples from collaborators originated in the United States, Italy and Spain and spanned both the acute and convalescent phases of COVID-19. The prospective study material was composed of cDNA or gDNA derived from T cells, B-cell-depleted T cells, or PBMCs. Subjects who had been exposed to COVID-19, were actively infected with it, or had recovered from it provided the deeply sampled blood TCRbeta repertoires that made up the dataset. The repertoires were released in a freely available public database intended as a resource for research on the immune response to SARS-CoV-2. Samples were obtained from the ongoing ImmuneRACE study (first 160 participants) and from about 1,300 subjects provided by 6 global collaborators. A de-identified subject ID, COVID-19 status, age in years and sex were almost always included in the sample metadata. Where available, HLA class I and class II types were taken from metadata supplied by the sample provider and were not determined by assay-based typing.

Study-level results and caveats: How much clinical and demographic metadata was included differed by source and by participant, and the metadata was provided uncurated.

Between the V and J ends, shortened by 4 bases and 0 bases respectively, the junction contains 3 bases. The germline V gene yields SGHRS for CDR1 and YFSETQ for CDR2. Taken from cysteine to phenylalanine, the CDR3 has 12 residues. CDR3 DNA only is kept here, 36 bases in frame from base 1. The immunoSEQ Assay, a bias-controlled multiplex PCR, was used to amplify TCRbeta CDR3 regions from genomic DNA. In the source study's methods: The number of nucleated cells in each sample was estimated by amplification of reference gene primers within the assay. Sequence reads were collapsed and filtered to measure the absolute abundance of every unique TCRbeta CDR3 rearrangement. Productive Simpson clonality was computed per sample as the square root of Simpson's diversity index over productive rearrangements. TCRdb took this table from immuneACCESS and kept in-frame rearrangements with V and J called. Such tables lack part of the clones; where checked against another copy, unresolved V genes explain under half of the gap, and the rest is unexplained. V, J and clone size are those of that table, while D and trimming were read from the DNA. The sample table lists some 290,000 clones, 90% of them with a count of one. Roughly 1% of the sample belongs to the ten largest clones.

At one collaborating source in Seattle, patients were enrolled during active infection and were followed longitudinally through the course of disease. The collaborating institutions used their own protocols to collect whole blood in K2EDTA tubes. For TCRbeta analysis, collaborators shipped samples in one of three forms: frozen whole blood, isolated PBMCs, or DNA extracted from either of those sample types. About this clone: It lacks a known antigen. No base qualities exist here, and no much larger clone lies one base off it. This sample also contains other DNA sequences that code for the same CDR3.

The chain uses TRBV5-1 and TRBJ2-3; no D gene can be assigned with confidence. The sequenced material came from peripheral blood. The sequence was collected from a woman aged 40 to 49 with COVID-19, enrolled during active disease. The CDR3 has the sequence CASSLSTDTQYF. The nucleotide sequence is given as TGCGCCAGCAGCCTAAGCACAGATACGCAGTATTTT.